The source of this T cell receptor (beta chain) is a study of blood T cell repertoires in COVID-19. About the research overall: Some COVID-19 samples were acute and others convalescent; all came from the United States, Italy and Spain.

V was clipped by 11 bases and J by 3 bases; unmatched bases: 10. Germline V lookup: CDR1 SNHLY, CDR2 FYNNEI. CDR3 length: 15 residues. In the original workflow: Amplification from reference gene primers served as the basis for estimated nucleated cell counts. Generated by immunoSEQ multiplex PCR, the TCRdb table keeps only in-frame clones and is missing some. V, J and clone size reflect that table, while D and trimming were determined from the DNA. The table lists about 250,000 clones, 70% to 90% of them singletons. Membership in each cohort depended on participant-reported clinical history. Recovered status in Cohort 3 required two negative PCRs, clearance, or symptom resolution.

Sequenced material: PBMCs or T cells enriched from blood (not recorded which). This rearrangement joins TRBV2 to TRBJ2-3; the match to TRBD2 covers 11 bases. This receptor was identified in a man younger than 35 who had recovered from COVID-19. The CDR3 is CAAVAGGQETDTQYF. The CDR3 bases are TGTGCCGCGGTAGCGGGGGGGCAGGAGACAGATACGCAGTATTTT.